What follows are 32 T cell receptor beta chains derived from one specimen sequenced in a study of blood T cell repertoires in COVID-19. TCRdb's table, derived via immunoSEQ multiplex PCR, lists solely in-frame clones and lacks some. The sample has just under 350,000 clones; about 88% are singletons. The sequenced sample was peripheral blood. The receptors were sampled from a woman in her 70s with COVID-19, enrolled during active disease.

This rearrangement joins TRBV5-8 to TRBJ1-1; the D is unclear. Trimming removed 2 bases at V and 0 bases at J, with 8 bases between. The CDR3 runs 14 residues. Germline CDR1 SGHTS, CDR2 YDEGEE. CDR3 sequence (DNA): TGTGCCAGCAGCTTAGTTCGGGTGAACACTGAAGCTTTCTTT. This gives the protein CASSLVRVNTEAFF.

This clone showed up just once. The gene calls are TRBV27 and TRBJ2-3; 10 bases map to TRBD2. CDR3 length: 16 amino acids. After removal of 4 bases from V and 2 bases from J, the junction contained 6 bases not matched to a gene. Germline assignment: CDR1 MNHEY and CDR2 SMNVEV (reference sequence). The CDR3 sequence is CASSSRGLAVTDTQYF. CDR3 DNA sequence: TGTGCCAGCAGTTCCAGAGGACTAGCGGTCACAGATACGCAGTATTTT.

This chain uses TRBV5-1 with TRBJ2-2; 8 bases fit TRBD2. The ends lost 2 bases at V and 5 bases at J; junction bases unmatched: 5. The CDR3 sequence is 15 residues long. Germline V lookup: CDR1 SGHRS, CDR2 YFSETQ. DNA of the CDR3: TGCGCCAGCAGCTTAGCGGGGGCGGGAACCGGGGAGCTGTTTTTT. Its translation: CASSLAGAGTGELFF.

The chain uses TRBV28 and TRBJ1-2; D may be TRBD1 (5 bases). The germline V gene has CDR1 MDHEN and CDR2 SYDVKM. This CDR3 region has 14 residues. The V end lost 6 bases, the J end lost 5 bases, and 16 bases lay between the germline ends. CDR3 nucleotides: TGTGCCAGCAGGGTGTTGGGCTCAGGGTATGGCTACACCTTC. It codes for CASRVLGSGYGYTF.

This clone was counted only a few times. This chain's CDR3 is CASSPIYSGNTIYF. CDR3 in DNA: TGTGCCAGCAGTCCTATTTACTCTGGAAACACCATATATTTT. The chain uses TRBV27 and TRBJ1-3; no clear D. The CDR3 is 14 residues long. V lost 5 bases to trimming and J lost 0 bases, with 8 bases between them. Germline assignment: CDR1 MNHEY and CDR2 SMNVEV (reference sequence).

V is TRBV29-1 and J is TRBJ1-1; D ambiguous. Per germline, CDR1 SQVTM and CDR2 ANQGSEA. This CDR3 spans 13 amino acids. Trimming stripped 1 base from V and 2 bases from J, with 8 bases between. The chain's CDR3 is CSVEAPGNTEAFF. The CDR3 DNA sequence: TGCAGCGTTGAAGCGCCGGGTAACACTGAAGCTTTCTTT.

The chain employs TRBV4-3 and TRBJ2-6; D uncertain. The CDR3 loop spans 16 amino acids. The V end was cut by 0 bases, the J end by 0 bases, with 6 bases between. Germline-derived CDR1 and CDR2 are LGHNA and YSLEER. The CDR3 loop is CASSQDKSSGANVLTF. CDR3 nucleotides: TGCGCCAGCAGCCAAGATAAGAGCTCTGGGGCCAACGTCCTGACTTTC.

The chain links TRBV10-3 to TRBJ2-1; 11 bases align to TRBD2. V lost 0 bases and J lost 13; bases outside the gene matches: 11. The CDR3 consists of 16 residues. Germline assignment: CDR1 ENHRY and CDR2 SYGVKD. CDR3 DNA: TGTGCCATCAGTGAGTCGATAGCGGGGGGGCAGGGTCCACAGTTCTTC. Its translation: CAISESIAGGQGPQFF.

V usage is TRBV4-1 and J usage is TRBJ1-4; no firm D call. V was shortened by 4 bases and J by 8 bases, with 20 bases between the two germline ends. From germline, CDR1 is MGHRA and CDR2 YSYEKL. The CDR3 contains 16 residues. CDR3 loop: CASSPSTGRAGEKLFF. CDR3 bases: TGCGCCAGCAGCCCCTCGACTGGGCGGGCGGGAGAAAAACTGTTTTTT.

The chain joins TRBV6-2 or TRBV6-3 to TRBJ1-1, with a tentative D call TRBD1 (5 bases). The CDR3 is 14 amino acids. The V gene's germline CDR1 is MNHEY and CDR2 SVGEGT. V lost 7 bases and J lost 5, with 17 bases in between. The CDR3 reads CASTPWEGRTEAFF. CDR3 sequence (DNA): TGTGCCAGCACCCCCTGGGAGGGGAGGACTGAAGCTTTCTTT.

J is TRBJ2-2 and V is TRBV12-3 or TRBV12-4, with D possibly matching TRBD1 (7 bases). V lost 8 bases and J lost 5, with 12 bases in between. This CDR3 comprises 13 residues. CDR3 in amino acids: CASLQGGTGELFF. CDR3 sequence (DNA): TGTGCCAGCCTCCAGGGGGGAACCGGGGAGCTGTTTTTT.

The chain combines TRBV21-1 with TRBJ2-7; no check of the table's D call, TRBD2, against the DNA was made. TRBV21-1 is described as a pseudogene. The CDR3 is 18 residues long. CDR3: CASSETNPPYWRVYEQYF. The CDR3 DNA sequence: TGTGCCAGCAGCGAAACGAATCCCCCATATTGGAGAGTCTACGAGCAGTACTTC.

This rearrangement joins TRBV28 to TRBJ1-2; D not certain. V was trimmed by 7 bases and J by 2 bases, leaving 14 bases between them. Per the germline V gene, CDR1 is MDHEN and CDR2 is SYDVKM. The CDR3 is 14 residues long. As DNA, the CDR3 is TGTGCCAGCATAGGAGGGATAGGAAACTATGGCTACACCTTC. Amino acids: CASIGGIGNYGYTF.

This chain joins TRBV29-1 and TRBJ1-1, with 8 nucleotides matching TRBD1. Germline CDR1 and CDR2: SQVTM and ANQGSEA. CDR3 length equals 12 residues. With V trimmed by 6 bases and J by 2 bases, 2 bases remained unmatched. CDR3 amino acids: CSVRGLNTEAFF. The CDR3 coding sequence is TGCAGCGTCAGGGGGCTTAACACTGAAGCTTTCTTT.

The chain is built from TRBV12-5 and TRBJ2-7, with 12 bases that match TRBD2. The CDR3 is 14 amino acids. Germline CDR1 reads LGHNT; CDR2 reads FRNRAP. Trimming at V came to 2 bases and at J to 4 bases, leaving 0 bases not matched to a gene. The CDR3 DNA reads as TGTGCTAGTGGTTTGACTAGCGGGGGGTACGAGCAGTACTTC. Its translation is CASGLTSGGYEQYF.

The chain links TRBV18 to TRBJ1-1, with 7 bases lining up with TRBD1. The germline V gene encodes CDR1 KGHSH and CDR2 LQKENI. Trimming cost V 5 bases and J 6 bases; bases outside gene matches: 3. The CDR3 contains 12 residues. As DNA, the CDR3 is TGTGCCAGCTCAAGGACAGGATCTGAAGCTTTCTTT. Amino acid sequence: CASSRTGSEAFF.

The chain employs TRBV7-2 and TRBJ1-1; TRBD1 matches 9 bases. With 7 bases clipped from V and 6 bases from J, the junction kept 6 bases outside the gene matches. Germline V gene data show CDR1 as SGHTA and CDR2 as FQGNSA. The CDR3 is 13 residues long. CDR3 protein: CASTRTGAAEAFF. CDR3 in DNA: TGTGCCAGCACCCGGACAGGGGCCGCTGAAGCTTTCTTT.

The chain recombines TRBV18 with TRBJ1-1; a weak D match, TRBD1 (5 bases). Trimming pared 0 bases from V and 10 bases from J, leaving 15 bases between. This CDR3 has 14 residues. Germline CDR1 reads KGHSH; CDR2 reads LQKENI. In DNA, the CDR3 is TGTGCCAGCTCACCACCGGACACCCCGGACACAGCTTTCTTT. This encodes CASSPPDTPDTAFF. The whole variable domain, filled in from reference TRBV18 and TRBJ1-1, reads NAGVMQNPRHLVRRRGQEARLRCSPMKGHSHVYWYRQLPEEGLKFMVYLQKENIIDESGMPKERFSAEFPKEGPSILRIQQVVRGDSAAYFCASSPPDTPDTAFFGQGTRLTVV.

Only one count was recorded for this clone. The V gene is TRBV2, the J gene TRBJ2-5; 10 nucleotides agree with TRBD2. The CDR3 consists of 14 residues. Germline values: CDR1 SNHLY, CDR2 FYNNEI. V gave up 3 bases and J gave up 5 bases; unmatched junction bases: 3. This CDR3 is CASSELAGAETQYF. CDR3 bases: TGTGCCAGCAGTGAGCTAGCGGGGGCCGAGACCCAGTACTTC.

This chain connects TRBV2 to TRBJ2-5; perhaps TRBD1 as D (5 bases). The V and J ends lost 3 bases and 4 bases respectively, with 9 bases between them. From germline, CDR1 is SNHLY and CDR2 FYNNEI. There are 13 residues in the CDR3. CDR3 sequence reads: CASSDDSGETQYF. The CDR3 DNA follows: TGTGCCAGCAGTGACGACAGTGGAGAGACCCAGTACTTC.

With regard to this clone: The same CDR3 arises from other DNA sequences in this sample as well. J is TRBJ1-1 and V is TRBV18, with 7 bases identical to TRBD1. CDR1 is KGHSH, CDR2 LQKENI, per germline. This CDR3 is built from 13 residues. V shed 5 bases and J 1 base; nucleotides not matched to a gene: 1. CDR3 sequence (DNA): TGTGCCAGCTCAAGGACAGGGAACACTGAAGCTTTCTTT. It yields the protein CASSRTGNTEAFF.

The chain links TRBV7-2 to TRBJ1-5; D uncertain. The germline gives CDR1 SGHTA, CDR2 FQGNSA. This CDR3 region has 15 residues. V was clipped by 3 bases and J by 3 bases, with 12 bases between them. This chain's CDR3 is CASSFSSGFNQPQHF. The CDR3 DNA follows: TGTGCCAGCAGCTTTAGTTCAGGATTCAATCAGCCCCAGCATTTT. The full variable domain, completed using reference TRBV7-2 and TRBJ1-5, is GAGVSQSPSNKVTEKGKDVELRCDPISGHTALYWYRQSLGQGLEFLIYFQGNSAPDKSGLPSDRFSAERTGGSVSTLTIQRTQQEDSAVYLCASSFSSGFNQPQHFGDGTRLSIL.

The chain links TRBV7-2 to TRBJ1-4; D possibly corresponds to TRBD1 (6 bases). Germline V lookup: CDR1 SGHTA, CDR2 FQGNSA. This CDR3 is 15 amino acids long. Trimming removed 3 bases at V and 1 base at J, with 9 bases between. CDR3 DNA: TGTGCCAGCAGCTTGAAACAGGGAACTAATGAAAAACTGTTTTTT. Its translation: CASSLKQGTNEKLFF.

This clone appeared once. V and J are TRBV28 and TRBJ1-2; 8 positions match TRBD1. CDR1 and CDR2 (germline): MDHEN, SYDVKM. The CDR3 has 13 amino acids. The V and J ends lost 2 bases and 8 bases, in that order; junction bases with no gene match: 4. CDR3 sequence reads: CASSLPGGWGYTF. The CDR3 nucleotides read TGTGCCAGCAGTTTACCAGGGGGCTGGGGCTACACCTTC.

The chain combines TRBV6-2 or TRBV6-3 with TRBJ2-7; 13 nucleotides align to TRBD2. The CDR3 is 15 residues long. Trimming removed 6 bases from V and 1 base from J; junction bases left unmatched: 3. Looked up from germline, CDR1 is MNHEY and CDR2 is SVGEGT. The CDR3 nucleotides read TGTGCCAGCAGCACGACTAGCGGGGGGTCCTACGAGCAGTACTTC. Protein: CASSTTSGGSYEQYF.

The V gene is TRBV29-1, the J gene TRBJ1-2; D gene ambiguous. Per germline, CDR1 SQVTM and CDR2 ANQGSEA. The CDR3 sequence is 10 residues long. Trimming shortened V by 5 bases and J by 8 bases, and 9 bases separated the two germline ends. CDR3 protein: CSVFSRGYTF. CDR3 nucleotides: TGCAGCGTTTTTAGCCGGGGCTACACCTTC.

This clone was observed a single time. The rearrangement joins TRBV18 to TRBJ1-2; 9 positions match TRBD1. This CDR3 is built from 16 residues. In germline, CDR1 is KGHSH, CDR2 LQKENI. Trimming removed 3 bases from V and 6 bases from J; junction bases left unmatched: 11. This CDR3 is CASSPSDNRGQNGYTF. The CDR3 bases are TGTGCCAGCTCACCGAGCGACAACAGGGGGCAAAATGGCTACACCTTC.

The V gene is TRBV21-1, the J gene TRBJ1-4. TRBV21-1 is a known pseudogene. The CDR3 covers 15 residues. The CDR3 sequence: CASSKRGAQDEKLFF. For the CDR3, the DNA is TGTGCCAGCAGCAAACGGGGGGCTCAGGATGAAAAACTGTTTTTT.

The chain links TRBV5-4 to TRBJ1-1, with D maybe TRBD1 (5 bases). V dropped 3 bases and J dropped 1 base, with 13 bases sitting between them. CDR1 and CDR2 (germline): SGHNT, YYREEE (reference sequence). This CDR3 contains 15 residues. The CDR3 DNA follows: TGTGCCAGCAGCTCCCTCGCCGGGGGGAACACTGAAGCTTTCTTT. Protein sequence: CASSSLAGGNTEAFF. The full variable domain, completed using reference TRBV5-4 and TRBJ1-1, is ETGVTQSPTHLIKTRGQQVTLRCSSQSGHNTVSWYQQALGQGPQFIFQYYREEENGRGNFPPRFSGLQFPNYSSELNVNALELDDSALYLCASSSLAGGNTEAFFGQGTRLTVV.

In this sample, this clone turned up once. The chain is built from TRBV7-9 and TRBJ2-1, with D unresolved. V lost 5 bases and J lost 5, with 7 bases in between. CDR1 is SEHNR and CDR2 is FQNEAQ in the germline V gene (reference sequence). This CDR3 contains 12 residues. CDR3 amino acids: CASSLGDNEQFF. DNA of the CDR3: TGTGCCAGCAGCCTGGGCGACAATGAGCAGTTCTTC.

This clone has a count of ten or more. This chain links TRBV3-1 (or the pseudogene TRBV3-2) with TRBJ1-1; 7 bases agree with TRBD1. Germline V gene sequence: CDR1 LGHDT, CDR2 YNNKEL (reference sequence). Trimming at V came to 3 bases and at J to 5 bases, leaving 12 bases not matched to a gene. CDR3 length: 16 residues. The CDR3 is CASSQVRLTGRTEAFF. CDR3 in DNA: TGTGCCAGCAGCCAGGTAAGGCTGACAGGGAGGACTGAAGCTTTCTTT.

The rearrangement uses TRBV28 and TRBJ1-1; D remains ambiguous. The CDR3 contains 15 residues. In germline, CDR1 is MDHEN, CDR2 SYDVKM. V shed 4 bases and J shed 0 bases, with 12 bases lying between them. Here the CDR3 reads CASSSPTAMNTEAFF. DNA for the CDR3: TGTGCCAGCAGTTCCCCCACAGCCATGAACACTGAAGCTTTCTTT.